This T cell receptor (beta chain) was identified in a study of T-cell memory formation after mild COVID-19. In the study overall: The two donors had largely donor-specific TCR clusters. Study results and caveats: Cross-reactive memory apparently joined, as some responding clones appeared in pre-infection memory.

This clonotype was counted once. Its antigen is as yet unknown. A single record per CDR3 protein comes from TCRdb applying MiXCR to the 5' RACE reads. The sample yields under 400,000 distinct CDR3 sequences, around a fifth seen once. Sequences were obtained from PBMCs or a T cell subset sorted from them (not recorded which). This TCR came from an adult woman who had mild COVID-19 (a few samples of this study predate the infection). Cell type and time point are not known.

The CDR3 protein is CASSWGLGQNEQFF. In DNA, the CDR3 is TGCGCCAGCAGCTGGGGACTAGGACAAAATGAGCAGTTCTTC. The chain recombines TRBV5-1 with TRBJ2-1, with 8 bases matching TRBD2. This CDR3 region has 14 residues. V trimming: 3 bases; J trimming: 7 bases; junction bases outside the gene matches: 6. Germline V gives CDR1 SGHRS, CDR2 YFSETQ.